A selection of T cell receptor beta chains follows, all from one sample in a study of response to subunit inactivated influenza vaccine. Each CDR3 protein is one row after TCRdb ran MiXCR on the RT-PCR reads. The sample holds 150,000 to 200,000 distinct CDR3 sequences; approximately 12% are singletons and the top ten take about 31%. The data were also submitted as part of a second study, on T cells expressing NK-cell markers.

The input for sequencing was CD8+ T cells sorted from PBMCs, taken about 12 days after vaccination. These receptors all come from a man aged 50 or older who received an inactivated influenza vaccine. Each CDR3 is given without its conserved first and last residue.

CDR3	V	J
ASSAGGQYEQY	TRBV2	TRBJ2-7
ASSYSTSGSSGELF	TRBV6-5	TRBJ2-2
ASSFGTSTDTQY	TRBV5-1	TRBJ2-3
ASSLFGLAVSYNEQF	TRBV28	TRBJ2-1
ASSHPLASSGRASDYEQY	TRBV5-6	TRBJ2-7
AARSTDTQY	TRBV25-1	TRBJ2-3
ASSLRGRGLEQY	TRBV5-1	TRBJ2-7
SAYWREFGEQY	TRBV20-1	TRBJ2-7
ASSQDWGGAKNIQY	TRBV4-3	TRBJ2-4
SAAGLADNEQF	TRBV20-1	TRBJ2-1
ASSQTETGELF	TRBV7-9	TRBJ2-2
ASSQGIGGSYEQY	TRBV4-3	TRBJ2-7
ASNPWGTSGGTDTQY	TRBV28	TRBJ2-3
ASSLGARDTQY	TRBV11-3	TRBJ2-3
ASRRWDLNTEAF	TRBV14	TRBJ1-1
ASSPGTNTEAF	TRBV25-1	TRBJ1-1
ASSYPRVEQF	TRBV6-2/TRBV6-3	TRBJ2-1
ASSRGGITDTQY	TRBV12-3/TRBV12-4	TRBJ2-3
ASSITWGVRDEQF	TRBV6-2/TRBV6-3	TRBJ2-1
ASSEDRGLVEQF	TRBV28	TRBJ2-1
ASSYMDREYEQY	TRBV13	TRBJ2-7
ASSPPRKGKQF	TRBV28	TRBJ2-1
ASSVPGATGNTQY	TRBV2	TRBJ2-3
ASSRASQVQETQY	TRBV13	TRBJ2-5
SAPRAVGGYT	TRBV20-1	TRBJ1-2
ASSSGLGPETQY	TRBV7-2	TRBJ2-5
ASSPNMDKPNTGELF	TRBV7-8	TRBJ2-2
ASSPTGELYEQY	TRBV9	TRBJ2-7
ASSGAGFSGNTIY	TRBV9	TRBJ1-3
ASNPDRLTRWTGELF	TRBV19	TRBJ2-2
ASSVARQGALEQF	TRBV9	TRBJ2-1
SARLLNQPQH	TRBV20-1	TRBJ1-5
ATSWGTNVSYEQY	TRBV21-1	TRBJ2-7
ASSPATERVFLYEQY	TRBV18	TRBJ2-7
ASSYLGVNTEAF	TRBV6-5	TRBJ1-1
ASSLETGSTGELF	TRBV7-6	TRBJ2-2
ASSERPDTQY	TRBV6-1	TRBJ2-3
ASSPMKGLGTGELF	TRBV11-3	TRBJ2-2
ASSPTKPTSGSRGDTQY	TRBV11-2	TRBJ2-3
ASSQVAEVYEQY	TRBV4-1	TRBJ2-7
ASSVRGNEQF	TRBV2	TRBJ2-1
ASSLERTSVFSYEQY	TRBV7-6	TRBJ2-7
ASSQTPLAGGTGREQF	TRBV7-3	TRBJ2-1
ASSARSGRGWETQY	TRBV6-5	TRBJ2-5
ATKQGGPYNEQF	TRBV12-3/TRBV12-4	TRBJ2-1
ASSQGQGAGIQY	TRBV4-1	TRBJ2-4
ASPPDRGPNEQY	TRBV6-2/TRBV6-3	TRBJ2-7
ASSPGQGNAYEQY	TRBV7-7	TRBJ2-7
ASSLGLGAGTSTDTQY	TRBV7-6	TRBJ2-3
ASSQGVYSNQPQH	TRBV27	TRBJ1-5
ASSDLELVNEKLF	TRBV28	TRBJ1-4
ASSSTRGSPYEQY	TRBV12-3/TRBV12-4	TRBJ2-7
ASSPGQGGTQY	TRBV12-3/TRBV12-4	TRBJ2-5
ASSYGTEQY	TRBV6-2/TRBV6-3	TRBJ2-7